The 10 T cell receptor beta chains below come from one sample, sequenced in a study of T-cell reconstitution after alpha-beta-depleted transplantation in children. It was with unique molecular identifiers that the TCRbeta library was prepared. TCRdb called the PCR reads again in MiXCR, with one record for every CDR3 protein. The sample holds roughly 500,000 distinct CDR3 sequences, more than 9% seen once. Sample: PBMCs, taken before TCRalphabeta/CD19-depleted stem cell transplant. These receptors all come from a child aged 2 to 9 with inherited bone marrow failure, due to receive a stem cell transplant.

In its sample, this clonotype was seen a few times. The chain couples TRBV23-1 to TRBJ2-7, with TRBD2 matching over 16 bases. TRBV23-1 has ORF status, its function being uncertain. The CDR3 length is 22 residues. V lost 8 bases to trimming and J lost 5 bases; unmatched junction nucleotides: 27. The CDR3 DNA follows: TGCGCCAGCGTCATTGGAGGGGTCTGGGGACTAGCGGGAGGGCGGCTTGTCCACGAGCAGTACTTC. It codes for CASVIGGVWGLAGGRLVHEQYF.

This clonotype was counted many times. CDR3 nucleotide sequence: TGCGCCAGCAGCTTGGAGAGTAGCGGAGCACAAGAGACCCAGTACTTC. This sequence encodes CASSLESSGAQETQYF. The chain employs TRBV5-1 and TRBJ2-5; D may be TRBD2 (6 bases). Germline lookup yields CDR1 SGHRS and CDR2 YFSETQ. The V end was cut by 0 bases, the J end by 2 bases, with 14 bases between. This CDR3 has 16 amino acids.

This clonotype has more than one count but fewer than ten. The V and J genes are TRBV7-9 and TRBJ2-7, with D unclear. The V end was cut by 0 bases, the J end by 0 bases, with 9 bases between. Germline V gene lookup returns CDR1 SEHNR and CDR2 FQNEAQ (reference sequence). The CDR3 runs to 15 residues. For the CDR3, the DNA is TGTGCCAGCAGCTTAGCCAGGTTACCCTCCTACGAGCAGTACTTC. Protein sequence: CASSLARLPSYEQYF.

This clonotype has a handful of counts. The chain has TRBV9 and TRBJ2-7, with 14 bases matching TRBD2. The junction had 2 bases not matched to a gene; V was cut back by 3 bases and J by 3 bases. Germline V gives CDR1 SGDLS, CDR2 YYNGEE. The CDR3 loop spans 15 amino acids. CDR3 residues: CASSAGTSGSYEQYF. CDR3 nucleotide sequence: TGTGCCAGCAGCGCAGGGACTAGCGGGAGCTACGAGCAGTACTTC.

Details on this clonotype: One end of the junction fails to match germline, which may point to a read error. The chain joins TRBV12-3 or TRBV12-4 to TRBJ2-1; 8 nucleotides agree with TRBD1. The CDR3 covers 13 residues. The CDR3 loop is CTSSTGGYNEQFF. The CDR3 region has the DNA TGTACCAGCAGTACAGGGGGTTACAATGAGCAGTTCTTC.

The CDR3 nucleotides read TGTGCCAGCAATCCCCCGGGGTACGAGCAGTACTTC. It is translated as CASNPPGYEQYF. V and J are TRBV28 and TRBJ2-7; D perhaps matches TRBD2 (5 bases). Germline V lookup: CDR1 MDHEN, CDR2 SYDVKM. The ends were cut back, 7 bases at V and 4 bases at J, with 11 bases in the middle. The CDR3 covers 12 residues. Together with reference TRBV28 and TRBJ2-7, the CDR3 gives the full variable domain: DVKVTQSSRYLVKRTGEKVFLECVQDMDHENMFWYRQDPGLGLRLIYFSYDVKMKEKGDIPEGYSVSREKKERFSLILESASTNQTSMYLCASNPPGYEQYFGPGTRLTVT.

Worth noting for this clonotype: A much larger clone sits a single nucleotide away, making a read error possible. The rearrangement joins TRBV29-1 to TRBJ2-7, with TRBD2 matching 8 bases. Germline V gene lookup returns CDR1 SQVTM and CDR2 ANQGSEA. The CDR3 extends over 16 amino acids. V shed 7 bases, J shed 3 bases, and the junction held 17 bases outside the gene matches. This chain's CDR3 is CSARFMDGRVLYEQYF. DNA for the CDR3: TGCAGCGCGAGATTTATGGACGGGAGGGTCCTCTACGAGCAGTACTTC.

The sample holds a few counts of this clonotype. At one end the junction does not follow the germline gene, possibly because of a read error. The gene calls are TRBV20-1 and TRBJ1-5; 7 bases fit TRBD1. Germline lookup yields CDR1 DFQATT and CDR2 SNEGSKA (reference sequence). The CDR3 spans 14 residues. CDR3 nucleotide sequence: TGCACTGCTAGACAGGGTGTTGGGAATCAGCCCCAGCATTTT. Translated: CTARQGVGNQPQHF.

This clonotype has at least ten counts. The genes are TRBV20-1 and TRBJ2-2; the match to TRBD2 covers 9 bases. The CDR3 extends over 15 amino acids. V shed 2 bases, J shed 3 bases, and the junction held 4 bases outside the gene matches. From germline, CDR1 is DFQATT and CDR2 SNEGSKA (reference sequence). CDR3 amino acids: CSARKAGGDTGELFF. CDR3 nucleotide sequence: TGCAGTGCTAGAAAGGCGGGAGGGGACACCGGGGAGCTGTTTTTT.

This clonotype was picked up many times. The CDR3 nucleotides read TGTGCCAGCAGTTCCCTGGGGTCGACAGATACGCAGTATTTT. Encoded protein: CASSSLGSTDTQYF. The chain combines TRBV28 with TRBJ2-3; no clear D gene. Germline V gives CDR1 MDHEN, CDR2 SYDVKM. The CDR3 consists of 14 residues. With 4 bases removed from V and 3 bases from J, the gap between germline ends came to 11 bases.